This TCR beta chain was sequenced in a study of T cell repertoires in cytomegalovirus infection. The count of this clonotype is one. TCRdb independently ran MiXCR on the reads; one entry per CDR3 protein. This table holds around 550,000 distinct CDR3 sequences, about a quarter found once. The CDR3 runs 17 residues. Losses at the gene ends were 0 bases for V and 2 bases for J; bases not matched to a gene: 8. CDR1 and CDR2 (germline): MNHEY, SVGEGT. This TCR came from a human donor in good health (CMV status not recorded). Some clones in this sample may be carry-over from other donors' samples. V usage is TRBV6-2 or TRBV6-3 and J usage is TRBJ2-3; 7 nucleotides align to TRBD2. The specimen was PBMCs. CDR3: CASSYSGRGEYTDTQYF. In nucleotides, the CDR3 is TGTGCCAGCAGTTACTCGGGACGGGGGGAATACACAGATACGCAGTATTTT.